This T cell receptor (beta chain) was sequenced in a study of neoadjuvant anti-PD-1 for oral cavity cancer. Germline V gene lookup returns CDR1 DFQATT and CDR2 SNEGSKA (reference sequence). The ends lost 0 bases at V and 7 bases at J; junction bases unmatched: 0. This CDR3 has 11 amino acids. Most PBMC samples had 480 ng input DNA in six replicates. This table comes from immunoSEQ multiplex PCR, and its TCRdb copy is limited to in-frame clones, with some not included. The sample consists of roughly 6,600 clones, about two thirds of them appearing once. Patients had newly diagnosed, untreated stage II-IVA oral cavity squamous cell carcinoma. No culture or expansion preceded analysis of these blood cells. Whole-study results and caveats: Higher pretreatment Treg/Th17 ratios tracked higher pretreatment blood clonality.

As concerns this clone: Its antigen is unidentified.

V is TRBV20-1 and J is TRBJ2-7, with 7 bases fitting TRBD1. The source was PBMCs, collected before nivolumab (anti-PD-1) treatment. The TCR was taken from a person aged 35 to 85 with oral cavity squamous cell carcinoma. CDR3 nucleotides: TGCAGTGCTAGAGAGGACAGGGAGCAGTACTTC. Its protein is CSAREDREQYF.